This T cell receptor (beta chain) was recorded in a study of post-analysis software for immune sequencing data. Study summary: Relapsing-remitting, secondary progressive and progressive-relapsing multiple sclerosis were all included among the disease courses. Findings and caveats of the study: Patients used five TRBV segments, including TRBV5-6, TRBV5-1 and TRBV20-1, more often than controls.

This clonotype was observed a handful of times. Its specificity is not known. Unique molecular identifiers tagged the TCR beta cDNA libraries. MiXCR was run by TCRdb on the PCR reads, yielding one entry per CDR3 protein. The data show approximately 350,000 distinct CDR3 sequences, around a third seen once. The CDR3 runs to 14 residues. Germline loops: CDR1 SGHTA, CDR2 FQGNSA. V dropped 4 bases and J dropped 4 bases, with 14 bases sitting between them. Sequencing was performed on blood. The receptor was isolated from a girl between 10 and 17 years old with multiple sclerosis. The chain is built from TRBV7-2 and TRBJ2-7, with D unclear. In DNA, the CDR3 is TGTGCCAGCAGCTCTCGCGCCGGGTTGTACGAGCAGTACTTC. Translating gives CASSSRAGLYEQYF.